This T cell receptor beta chain was retrieved from a study of CD8 T cells in ankylosing spondylitis. This CDR3 has 14 residues. Trimming removed 5 bases from V and 1 base from J, with 6 bases in between. The study, taken as a whole, reports: Characteristic, it appeared, of ankylosing spondylitis blood was a TCR beta motif of eight highly homologous variants.

This clonotype has ten or more counts. The antigen is not known. TCRdb reanalysed the 5' RACE reads using MiXCR and keeps one entry per CDR3 protein. In the table there are fewer than 550,000 distinct CDR3 sequences, approximately 5% of which are singletons. The clonotype comes from a male donor with ankylosing spondylitis. The sequencing input was blood, either unsorted or a sorted T cell fraction (not recorded which). The chain is built from TRBV12-3 or TRBV12-4 and TRBJ1-6, with D maybe TRBD1 (6 bases). The CDR3 protein is CASSTGSYNSPLHF. CDR3 in DNA: TGTGCCAGCAGTACAGGGTCCTATAATTCACCCCTCCACTTT.